Detailed here is one T cell receptor (beta chain). Source study methods: Nucleated cell counts were estimated from reference gene primer amplification. Sequencing was performed with immunoSEQ multiplex PCR; in TCRdb, only in-frame clones are kept and a portion is missing. V and J calls and clone size follow that table, whereas D and trimming were derived from the DNA. The repertoire has tens of thousands of clones, 78% of them found once; the top ten carry nearly 5%. Trimming stripped 4 bases from V and 3 bases from J, with 7 bases between. Germline loops: CDR1 SQVTM, CDR2 ANQGSEA. This CDR3 is 12 amino acids long. The entry originates in a study of blood T cell repertoires in COVID-19. Study information: Sites across the United States, Italy and Spain contributed samples from acute and convalescent COVID-19.

The sample comprised peripheral blood. This clonotype was obtained from a human donor in a cohort sampled during active COVID-19. The chain has TRBV29-1 and TRBJ1-5; D is possibly TRBD1 (5 bases). The CDR3 loop reads CSVGQPNQPQHF. CDR3 bases: TGCAGCGTTGGACAGCCCAATCAGCCCCAGCATTTT.